The following is a T cell receptor (beta chain) sequence with its context. TCRdb re-analyzed the 5' RACE reads; it lists each CDR3 protein once, without DNA. Its listing shows over 350,000 distinct CDR3 sequences. This CDR3 region has 13 residues. The germline V gene encodes CDR1 MNHEY and CDR2 SVGAGI. This sample is drawn from a study of T cells expressing NK-cell markers. This clonotype was obtained from a woman aged 45-60 years in good health. The sequenced material came from blood T cells: a sorted CD56 or NKG2C T cell subset, CD4+ or CD8+ T cells, or bulk PBMC T cells (not recorded which). The chain has TRBV6-5 and TRBJ2-7; absent DNA, TCRdb's TRBD1 call cannot be checked. The CDR3 loop is CASSTLVGNEQYF.